The 23 T cell receptor beta chains given below trace back to one sample, sequenced in a study of shared clonotypes between healthy human individuals. Data came from immunoSEQ multiplex PCR; TCRdb stores just in-frame clones and leaves some out. The sample carries 150,000 to 200,000 clones, approximately 92% recorded once. The sample taken for sequencing was naive CD4+ T cells sorted from blood. Subset in this sample: CD45RA+ positively selected. The receptors stem from a woman aged 25 to 39 in good health.

This chain joins TRBV7-9 and TRBJ1-5; possible D gene TRBD1, 5 bases. The germline CDR1 and CDR2 sequences are SEHNR and FQNEAQ (reference sequence). The CDR3 runs to 13 residues. V was cut by 5 bases and J by 7 bases, with 12 bases left in between. The CDR3 DNA reads as TGTGCCAGCAGCCCACAACAGGAGCAGCCCCAGCATTTT. Its protein product is CASSPQQEQPQHF.

This chain joins TRBV11-1 and TRBJ2-7; no firm D call. CDR3 length: 13 residues. Germline V gene sequence: CDR1 SGHAT, CDR2 FQDESV (reference sequence). V dropped 0 bases and J dropped 3 bases, with 6 bases sitting between them. The DNA for the CDR3 is TGTGCCAGCAGCTTAGCGCTATACTACGAGCAGTACTTC. Translation: CASSLALYYEQYF.

J is TRBJ2-5 and V is TRBV10-3, with D possibly TRBD2 on 6 matching bases. Trimming took off 0 bases at V and 2 bases at J, with 10 bases between the two ends. Germline CDR1 and CDR2: ENHRY and SYGVKD. The CDR3 totals 15 residues. The DNA for the CDR3 is TGTGCCATCAGTGAGTCGGAACTAGCTCAAGAGACCCAGTACTTC. Protein: CAISESELAQETQYF.

This clone was counted once. This chain uses TRBV2 with TRBJ1-5; a weak D match, TRBD1 (5 bases). CDR3 length: 16 amino acids. CDR1 is SNHLY and CDR2 is FYNNEI in the germline V gene. Trimming left V 6 bases short and J 0 bases short, with 15 bases between. CDR3 amino acids: CASRPGGVYSNQPQHF. CDR3 bases: TGTGCCAGCAGGCCCGGAGGGGTTTATAGCAATCAGCCCCAGCATTTT.

The CDR3 protein is CASSAGQGLSNQPQHF. In nucleotides, the CDR3 is TGTGCCAGCAGTGCAGGACAGGGGCTTAGCAATCAGCCCCAGCATTTT. The rearrangement uses TRBV6-1 and TRBJ1-5; 9 bases are shared with TRBD1. CDR1 is MNHNS and CDR2 is SASEGT in the germline V gene. The CDR3 extends over 16 amino acids. V trimming: 4 bases; J trimming: 0 bases; junction bases outside the gene matches: 4.

V and J are TRBV6-4 and TRBJ2-7, with D perhaps matching TRBD2 (6 bases). The CDR3 loop spans 15 amino acids. Germline V CDR1 and CDR2: MRHNA, SNTAGT. Trimming pared 8 bases from V and 2 bases from J, leaving 19 bases between. CDR3 loop: CASHEAYERAYEQYF. CDR3 coding DNA: TGTGCCAGCCACGAGGCGTATGAGCGGGCCTACGAGCAGTACTTC.

The genes are TRBV7-9 and TRBJ2-7, with 8 bases matching TRBD1. Unmatched junction bases numbered 6, after V lost 11 bases and J lost 0 bases. Germline-derived CDR1 and CDR2 are SEHNR and FQNEAQ (reference sequence). This CDR3 region has 13 residues. CDR3 coding DNA: TGTGCCGGGGGGACAGGTCTCTCCTACGAGCAGTACTTC. Its translation is CAGGTGLSYEQYF. The full variable domain, rest sourced from reference TRBV7-9 and TRBJ2-7, is DTGVSQNPRHKITKRGQNVTFRCDPISEHNRLYWYRQTLGQGPEFLTYFQNEAQLEKSRLLSDRFSAERPKGSFSTLEIQRTEQGDSAMYLCAGGTGLSYEQYFGPGTRLTVT.

The chain joins TRBV16 to TRBJ1-3; perhaps TRBD1 as D (6 bases). This CDR3 comprises 16 residues. V was cut by 2 bases and J by 2 bases, with 13 bases left in between. CDR1 and CDR2 from the germline V gene are KGHSY and FQNENV. The CDR3 DNA reads as TGTGCCAGCAGCCAAGAACAGCCAGGGGCTGGAAACACCATATATTTT. The encoded protein is CASSQEQPGAGNTIYF.

A word on this clone: This same CDR3 is encoded by further DNA sequences in the sample. This chain links TRBV7-2 with TRBJ2-7; D is ambiguous. CDR1 is SGHTA and CDR2 is FQGNSA in the germline V gene. V was cut by 1 base and J by 2 bases, with 9 bases left in between. CDR3 length: 14 amino acids. CDR3 protein: CASSLVSLTYEQYF. CDR3 nucleotides: TGTGCCAGCAGCTTAGTATCCCTAACCTACGAGCAGTACTTC.

This rearrangement joins TRBV23-1 to TRBJ1-5, with TRBD1 matching over 8 bases. TRBV23-1 is given ORF status, its function remaining uncertain. The CDR3 loop spans 18 amino acids. V lost 3 bases to trimming and J lost 0 bases; unmatched junction nucleotides: 10. The DNA for the CDR3 is TGCGCCAGCAGTCAGCCTACAGGGGGACATTATAGCAATCAGCCCCAGCATTTT. It codes for CASSQPTGGHYSNQPQHF.

The V call is TRBV7-9, the J call TRBJ2-5; no firm D call. The J call is uncertain, as TRBJ2-7 better fits the DNA end. This CDR3 is built from 11 residues. Germline assignment: CDR1 SEHNR and CDR2 FQNEAQ (reference sequence). This chain's CDR3 is CASSLEYEQYF. CDR3 DNA sequence: TGTGCCAGCAGCTTAGAGTACGAGCAGTACTTC.

This chain's CDR3 is CASSSDRNYEQYF. The CDR3 nucleotides are TGTGCCAGCAGTAGTGACAGGAACTACGAGCAGTACTTC. The chain recombines TRBV6-7 with TRBJ2-7, with a possible D match to TRBD1 (6 bases). TRBV6-7 is noted as an ORF with a role that remains uncertain. The CDR3 sequence is 13 residues long. Trimming left V 5 bases short and J 3 bases short, with 11 bases between.

The chain employs TRBV9 and TRBJ2-5; D gene uncertain. Gene TRBJ2-7 matches the end of the DNA better, so the J call may be wrong. This CDR3 spans 15 amino acids. Germline CDR1 and CDR2: SGDLS and YYNGEE. CDR3 in amino acids: CASSVGTNLPYEQYF. In nucleotides, the CDR3 is TGTGCCAGCAGCGTAGGTACTAACCTTCCCTACGAGCAGTACTTC.

The V call is TRBV18, the J call TRBJ1-4; 7 nucleotides agree with TRBD1. Germline CDR1 KGHSH, CDR2 LQKENI. The CDR3 spans 16 residues. The trim removed 3 bases at V and 0 bases at J, leaving 4 bases unmatched. DNA for the CDR3: TGTGCCAGCTCACCCCGGACAGGCACAACTAATGAAAAACTGTTTTTT. Translated, it gives CASSPRTGTTNEKLFF. Based on the CDR3 plus reference TRBV18 and TRBJ1-4, the full variable domain is NAGVMQNPRHLVRRRGQEARLRCSPMKGHSHVYWYRQLPEEGLKFMVYLQKENIIDESGMPKERFSAEFPKEGPSILRIQQVVRGDSAAYFCASSPRTGTTNEKLFFGSGTQLSVL.

The rearrangement links TRBV18 to TRBJ2-7; D gene ambiguous. This CDR3 is built from 14 residues. Germline CDR1 and CDR2: KGHSH and LQKENI. V lost 2 bases to trimming and J lost 5 bases, with 13 bases between them. CDR3 in amino acids: CASSPEASPDEQYF. The DNA of the CDR3 is TGTGCCAGCTCACCAGAGGCTAGTCCCGACGAGCAGTACTTC.

This clone occurred a few times. The rearrangement links TRBV28 to TRBJ2-7; D call uncertain. CDR1 MDHEN and CDR2 SYDVKM come from the germline V gene. V shed 2 bases and J shed 0 bases, with 11 bases lying between them. This CDR3 has 15 residues. This CDR3 reads CASSLGLLSSYEQYF. The CDR3 DNA is TGTGCCAGCAGTTTAGGGCTCTTGAGCTCCTACGAGCAGTACTTC.

The gene calls are TRBV7-9 and TRBJ2-5; weak D call: TRBD2 (6 bases). Gene TRBJ2-7 matches the end of the DNA better, so the J call may be wrong. Germline values: CDR1 SEHNR, CDR2 FQNEAQ (reference sequence). The CDR3 runs 14 residues. This chain's CDR3 is CASSHGGRSYEQYF. The CDR3 nucleotides read TGTGCCAGCAGCCACGGAGGGCGGTCCTACGAGCAGTACTTC.

The rearrangement uses TRBV28 and TRBJ2-5; TRBD1 matches at 7 bases. Germline loops: CDR1 MDHEN, CDR2 SYDVKM. J gave up 2 bases and V 5 bases, and 20 bases lay outside the gene matches. The CDR3 loop spans 19 amino acids. The CDR3 reads CASSPSRSRDRYLQETQYF. In DNA, the CDR3 is TGTGCCAGCAGTCCCTCTCGGAGCCGGGACAGATACCTTCAAGAGACCCAGTACTTC. Full variable domain (remainder filled in from reference TRBV28 and TRBJ2-5): DVKVTQSSRYLVKRTGEKVFLECVQDMDHENMFWYRQDPGLGLRLIYFSYDVKMKEKGDIPEGYSVSREKKERFSLILESASTNQTSMYLCASSPSRSRDRYLQETQYFGPGTRLLVL.

The chain joins TRBV6-1 to TRBJ1-1; tentative D call: TRBD1 (6 bases). The ends were cut back, 1 base at V and 0 bases at J, with 12 bases in the middle. This CDR3 spans 16 amino acids. Germline V gene sequence: CDR1 MNHNS, CDR2 SASEGT. CDR3 coding DNA: TGTGCCAGCAGTGAAGTCGGCAGGGGAATGAACACTGAAGCTTTCTTT. Protein product: CASSEVGRGMNTEAFF.

The V and J genes are TRBV11-2 and TRBJ2-7, with 7 positions matching TRBD2. The CDR3 totals 15 residues. Per germline, CDR1 SGHAT and CDR2 FQNNGV. V shed 5 bases, J shed 4 bases, and the junction held 11 bases outside the gene matches. CDR3 amino acids: CASSAASGKSYEQYF. Here the CDR3 DNA reads TGTGCCAGCAGCGCAGCCAGCGGGAAGAGTTACGAGCAGTACTTC.

V gene TRBV5-1 combines with J gene TRBJ1-4; 8 bases match TRBD1. The V and J ends lost 1 base and 7 bases, in that order; junction bases with no gene match: 6. The germline V gene encodes CDR1 SGHRS and CDR2 YFSETQ. The CDR3 sequence is 15 residues long. The CDR3 DNA sequence: TGCGCCAGCAGCTTGTACCAGGGGGCGCGTGAAAAACTGTTTTTT. Amino acid sequence: CASSLYQGAREKLFF. Using reference TRBV5-1 and TRBJ1-4 for the parts outside the CDR3, the full variable domain is KAGVTQTPRYLIKTRGQQVTLSCSPISGHRSVSWYQQTPGQGLQFLFEYFSETQRNKGNFPGRFSGRQFSNSRSEMNVSTLELGDSALYLCASSLYQGAREKLFFGSGTQLSVL.

The chain has TRBV11-2 and TRBJ1-2; 7 nucleotides agree with TRBD1. Trimming removed 3 bases from V and 3 bases from J; junction bases left unmatched: 4. Germline-derived CDR1 and CDR2 are SGHAT and FQNNGV. The CDR3 totals 14 residues. CDR3 sequence (DNA): TGTGCCAGCAGCTTGACAGGGTTGGACTATGGCTACACCTTC. Its translation: CASSLTGLDYGYTF.

This clone was seen only once. The chain combines TRBV5-1 with TRBJ1-2; TRBD1 is a possible D gene (6 bases). The CDR3 runs 20 residues. Trimming pared 0 bases from V and 2 bases from J, leaving 26 bases between. Germline V gives CDR1 SGHRS, CDR2 YFSETQ. The CDR3 region has the DNA TGCGCCAGCAGCTTGGCCGGTGCATCCGTACATGGGGGGCTAAACTATGGCTACACCTTC. Translating gives CASSLAGASVHGGLNYGYTF.